This entry features one T cell receptor beta chain sequence. The target antigen is unknown. This entry comes from a study of beta chain features in type 1 diabetes. Points from the study as a whole: Sampled from patients, naive, central memory and Treg TCRB repertoires appeared more similar than those sampled from healthy donors.

The CDR3 is 16 amino acids. Germline CDR1 and CDR2: LGHNA and YNFKEQ. V shed 0 bases and J shed 6 bases, with 16 bases lying between them. Reverse transcription of all isolated RNA meant that expressed TCRB transcripts were sequenced. TCRdb's table, derived via immunoSEQ multiplex PCR, lists solely in-frame clones and lacks some. The sample records roughly 300,000 clones, 6.5% to 10% being singletons. Input material: central memory CD4+ T cells from blood. The chain is built from TRBV4-2 and TRBJ2-3; D is unresolved. This sequence was found in a woman aged 18-35 years in good health. This CDR3 reads CASSQDRLQIRDTQYF. The CDR3 DNA is TGTGCCAGCAGCCAAGATCGACTGCAGATCCGGGATACGCAGTATTTT.